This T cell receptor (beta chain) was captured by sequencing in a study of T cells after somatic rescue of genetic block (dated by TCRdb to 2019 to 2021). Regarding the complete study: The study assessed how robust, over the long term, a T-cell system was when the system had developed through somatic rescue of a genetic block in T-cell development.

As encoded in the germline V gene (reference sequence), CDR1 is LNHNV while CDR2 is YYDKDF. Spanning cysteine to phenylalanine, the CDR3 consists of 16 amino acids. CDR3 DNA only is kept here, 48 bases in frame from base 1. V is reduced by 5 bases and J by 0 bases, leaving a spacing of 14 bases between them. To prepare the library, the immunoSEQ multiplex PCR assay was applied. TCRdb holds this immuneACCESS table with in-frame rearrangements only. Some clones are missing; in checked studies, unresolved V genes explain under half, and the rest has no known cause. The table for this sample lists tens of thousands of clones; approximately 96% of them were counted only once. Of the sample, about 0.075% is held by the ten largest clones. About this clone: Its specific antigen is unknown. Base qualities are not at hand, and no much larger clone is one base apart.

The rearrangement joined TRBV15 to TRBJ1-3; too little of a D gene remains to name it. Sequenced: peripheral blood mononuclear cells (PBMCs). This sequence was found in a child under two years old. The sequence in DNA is TGTGCCACCAGCCTATATCGACCCCTCTCTGGAAACACCATATATTTT. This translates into CATSLYRPLSGNTIYF.